Listed below are T cell receptor beta chains from one sample, sequenced in a study of blood T cell repertoires in COVID-19. The repertoire was sequenced with immunoSEQ multiplex PCR; TCRdb's copy has only in-frame clones and lacks some. The table lists some 20,000 clones, about nine tenths of them singletons. Sequencing used peripheral blood. The receptor source for this set is a human donor in a cohort sampled during active COVID-19. The CDR3 runs from the conserved cysteine through the conserved F or W. A D gene is named only where the DNA matches it firmly. Only part of the rows carry a size: once, few, many, or a class if the clone is expanded.

TRBV9	TRBJ1-1	few	-	CASSGGAVTLNTEAFF	TGTGCCAGCAGCGGTGGGGCAGTGACCCTGAACACTGAAGCTTTCTTT
TRBV6-5	TRBJ1-4	once	-	CASREDRYEKLFF	TGTGCCAGCAGAGAGGACAGATATGAAAAACTGTTTTTT
TRBV9	TRBJ2-5	few	TRBD2	CASTKGLAGGPQETQYF	TGTGCCAGCACCAAGGGGCTAGCGGGGGGGCCACAGGAGACCCAGTACTTC
TRBV20-1	TRBJ2-3	-	TRBD2	CSASFIQRGKSDTQYF	TGCAGTGCTAGTTTTATCCAGCGGGGGAAATCAGATACGCAGTATTTT
TRBV12-3/TRBV12-4	TRBJ2-3	few	-	CASSRSTQYF	TGTGCCAGCAGTCGTAGTACGCAGTATTTT
TRBV5-5	TRBJ1-2	-	TRBD1	CASTRTGGNYGYTF	TGTGCCAGCACCCGGACAGGGGGCAACTATGGCTACACCTTC
TRBV19	TRBJ1-2	-	TRBD1	CASSVQGLFGYTF	TGTGCCAGTAGTGTACAGGGGTTGTTTGGCTACACCTTC
TRBV3-1/TRBV3-2	TRBJ2-3	-	-	CASSPRTMGGDTQYF	TGTGCCAGCAGCCCGAGGACCATGGGGGGAGATACGCAGTATTTT
TRBV9	TRBJ2-3	-	TRBD2	CASSVGGTSGGKTDTQYF	TGTGCCAGCAGCGTAGGGGGAACTAGCGGGGGCAAGACAGATACGCAGTATTTT
TRBV12-5	TRBJ2-1	-	-	CASGLTGSRNNEQFF	TGTGCTAGTGGTTTGACCGGGTCTCGGAACAATGAGCAGTTCTTC
TRBV2	TRBJ2-3	-	TRBD1	CASSAATGRSTDTQYF	TGTGCCAGCAGTGCAGCGACAGGGCGGAGTACAGATACGCAGTATTTT
TRBV6-1	TRBJ1-2	-	-	CASSEAVALLNYGYTF	TGTGCCAGCAGTGAAGCGGTCGCCCTACTGAACTATGGCTACACCTTC
TRBV27	TRBJ1-2	-	-	CASSLSGAGGYTF	TGTGCCAGCAGTTTATCAGGGGCGGGGGGCTACACCTTC
TRBV5-1	TRBJ1-1	-	TRBD1	CASSLTGTANTEAFF	TGCGCCAGCAGCTTAACCGGGACAGCTAACACTGAAGCTTTCTTT
TRBV7-2	TRBJ1-2	-	-	CASSKGQGGGYTF	TGTGCCAGCAGCAAAGGGCAGGGCGGAGGCTACACCTTC
TRBV7-9	TRBJ2-1	-	-	CASSSTDNEQFF	TGTGCCAGCAGCTCTACCGACAATGAGCAGTTCTTC
TRBV7-8	TRBJ2-5	-	TRBD2	CASSPSLAGLFETQYF	TGTGCCAGCAGCCCCAGCCTAGCGGGGTTGTTCGAGACCCAGTACTTC
TRBV4-2	TRBJ1-5	few	TRBD1	CASSQDYRGGNQPQHF	TGTGCCAGCAGCCAAGATTACAGGGGCGGCAATCAGCCCCAGCATTTT
TRBV5-6	TRBJ2-1	once	TRBD2	CASSTGLAGGLYYNEQFF	TGTGCCAGCAGCACGGGACTAGCGGGGGGGCTATATTACAATGAGCAGTTCTTC
TRBV5-6	TRBJ1-4	-	-	CASSSSRTLNEKLFF	TGTGCCAGCAGCTCTAGTCGGACATTGAATGAAAAACTGTTTTTT
TRBV19	TRBJ1-5	once	-	CASSIRGGTYSNQPQHF	TGTGCCAGTAGTATCCGTGGCGGCACGTATAGCAATCAGCCCCAGCATTTT
TRBV10-1	TRBJ2-7	few	TRBD1	CASSEGTGTYEQYF	TGCGCCAGCAGTGAAGGGACAGGGACCTACGAGCAGTACTTC
TRBV30	TRBJ1-4	-	TRBD1	CAWRKGTGGKKLFF	TGTGCCTGGAGAAAAGGGACAGGGGGCAAAAAACTGTTTTTT